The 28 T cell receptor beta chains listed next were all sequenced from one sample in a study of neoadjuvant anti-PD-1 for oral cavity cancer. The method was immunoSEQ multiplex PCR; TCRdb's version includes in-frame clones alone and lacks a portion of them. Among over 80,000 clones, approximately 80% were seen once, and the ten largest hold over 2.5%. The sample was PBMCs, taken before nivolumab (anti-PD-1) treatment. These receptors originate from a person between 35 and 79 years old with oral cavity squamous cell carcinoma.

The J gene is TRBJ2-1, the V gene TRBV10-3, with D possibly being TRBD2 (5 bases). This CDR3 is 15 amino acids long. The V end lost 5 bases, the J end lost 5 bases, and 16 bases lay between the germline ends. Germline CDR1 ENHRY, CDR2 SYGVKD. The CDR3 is CAISRASRADNEQFF. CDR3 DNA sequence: TGTGCCATCAGTAGGGCTAGCCGAGCGGACAATGAGCAGTTCTTC.

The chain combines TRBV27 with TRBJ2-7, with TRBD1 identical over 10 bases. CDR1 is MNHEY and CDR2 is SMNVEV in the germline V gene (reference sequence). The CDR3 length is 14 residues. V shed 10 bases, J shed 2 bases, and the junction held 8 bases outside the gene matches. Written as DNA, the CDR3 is TGTGCCATCGAAAGACAGGGGGCACCCTACGAGCAGTACTTC. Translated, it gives CAIERQGAPYEQYF.

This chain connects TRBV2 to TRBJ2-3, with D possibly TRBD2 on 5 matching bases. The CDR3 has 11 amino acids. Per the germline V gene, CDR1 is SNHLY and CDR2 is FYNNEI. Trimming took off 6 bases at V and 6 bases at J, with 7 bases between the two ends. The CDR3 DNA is TGTGCCAGCAGGGGAGTGGATACGCAGTATTTT. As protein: CASRGVDTQYF.

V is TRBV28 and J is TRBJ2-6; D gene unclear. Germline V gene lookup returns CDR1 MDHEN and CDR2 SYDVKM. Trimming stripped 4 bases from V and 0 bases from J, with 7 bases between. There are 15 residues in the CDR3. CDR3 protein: CASSYGHSGANVLTF. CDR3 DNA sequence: TGTGCCAGCAGTTATGGCCACTCTGGGGCCAACGTCCTGACTTTC.

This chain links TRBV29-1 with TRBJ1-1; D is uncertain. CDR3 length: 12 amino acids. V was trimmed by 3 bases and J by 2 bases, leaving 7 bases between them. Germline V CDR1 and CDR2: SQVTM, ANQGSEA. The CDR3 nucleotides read TGCAGCGTTGAGTCGGATAACACTGAAGCTTTCTTT. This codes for CSVESDNTEAFF.

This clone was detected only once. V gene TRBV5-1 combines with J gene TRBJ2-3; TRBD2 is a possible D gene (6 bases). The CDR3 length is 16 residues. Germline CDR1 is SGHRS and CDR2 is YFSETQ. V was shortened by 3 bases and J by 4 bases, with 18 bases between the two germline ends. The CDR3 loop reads CASSWGDGNRADTQYF. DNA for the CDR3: TGCGCCAGCAGCTGGGGGGACGGGAACCGGGCAGATACGCAGTATTTT.

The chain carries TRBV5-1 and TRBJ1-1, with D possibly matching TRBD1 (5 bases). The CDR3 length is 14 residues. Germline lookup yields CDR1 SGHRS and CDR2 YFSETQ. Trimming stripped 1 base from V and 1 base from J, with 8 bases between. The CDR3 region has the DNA TGCGCCAGCAGCTTGAGCGGGACGAACACTGAAGCTTTCTTT. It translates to CASSLSGTNTEAFF.

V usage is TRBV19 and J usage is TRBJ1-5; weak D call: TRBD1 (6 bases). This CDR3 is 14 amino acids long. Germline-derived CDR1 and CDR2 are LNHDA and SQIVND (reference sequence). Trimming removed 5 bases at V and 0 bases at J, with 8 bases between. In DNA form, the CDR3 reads TGTGCCAGTAGTCCACAGGGTAGCAATCAGCCCCAGCATTTT. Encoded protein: CASSPQGSNQPQHF.

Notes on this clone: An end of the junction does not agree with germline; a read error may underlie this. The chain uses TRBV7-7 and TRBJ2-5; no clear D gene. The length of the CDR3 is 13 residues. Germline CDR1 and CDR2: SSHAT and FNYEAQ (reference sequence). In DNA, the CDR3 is TGTGCTAGCAGCCTTGGAGTGGAAGAGACCCAGTACTTC. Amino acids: CASSLGVEETQYF.

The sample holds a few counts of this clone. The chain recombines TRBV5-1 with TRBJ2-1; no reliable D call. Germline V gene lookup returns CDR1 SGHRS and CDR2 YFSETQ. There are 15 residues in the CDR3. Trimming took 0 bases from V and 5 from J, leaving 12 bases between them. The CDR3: CASSLASTNHNEQFF. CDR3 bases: TGCGCCAGCAGCTTGGCTAGTACCAACCACAATGAGCAGTTCTTC.

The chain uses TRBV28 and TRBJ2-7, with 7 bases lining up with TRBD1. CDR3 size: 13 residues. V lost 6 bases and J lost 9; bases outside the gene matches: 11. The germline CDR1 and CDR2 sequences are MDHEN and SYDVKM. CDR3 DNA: TGTGCCAGCAGCCAGATTACAGGGGCGGTGCAGTACTTC. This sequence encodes CASSQITGAVQYF.

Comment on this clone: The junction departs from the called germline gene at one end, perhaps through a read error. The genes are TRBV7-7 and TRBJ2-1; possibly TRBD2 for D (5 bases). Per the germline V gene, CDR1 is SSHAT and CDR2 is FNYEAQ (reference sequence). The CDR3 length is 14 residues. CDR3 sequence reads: CASSPGRGNNEQFF. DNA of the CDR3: TGTGCTAGCAGCCCGGGTCGGGGAAATAATGAGCAGTTCTTC.

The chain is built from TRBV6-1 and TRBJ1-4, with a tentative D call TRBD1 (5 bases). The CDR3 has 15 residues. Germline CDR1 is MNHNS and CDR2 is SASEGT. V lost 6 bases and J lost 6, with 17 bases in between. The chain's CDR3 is CASSPTGAAHEKLFF. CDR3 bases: TGTGCCAGCAGCCCTACAGGCGCCGCGCATGAAAAACTGTTTTTT.

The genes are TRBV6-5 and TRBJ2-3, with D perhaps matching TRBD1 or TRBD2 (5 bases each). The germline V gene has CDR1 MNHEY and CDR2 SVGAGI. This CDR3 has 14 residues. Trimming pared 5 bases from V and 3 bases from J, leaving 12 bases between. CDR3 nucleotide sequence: TGTGCCAGCAGTGCCGCCTGGGGGACAGATACGCAGTATTTT. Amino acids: CASSAAWGTDTQYF.

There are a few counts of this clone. The CDR3 loop reads CASSLNGGTSASTDTQYF. CDR3 DNA sequence: TGTGCCAGCAGCCTGAATGGGGGGACTAGCGCTAGCACAGATACGCAGTATTTT. The chain carries TRBV7-3 and TRBJ2-3, with 10 bases fitting TRBD2. Germline V lookup: CDR1 SGHTA, CDR2 FQGTGA. This CDR3 spans 18 amino acids. With V trimmed by 5 bases and J by 0 bases, 11 bases remained unmatched.

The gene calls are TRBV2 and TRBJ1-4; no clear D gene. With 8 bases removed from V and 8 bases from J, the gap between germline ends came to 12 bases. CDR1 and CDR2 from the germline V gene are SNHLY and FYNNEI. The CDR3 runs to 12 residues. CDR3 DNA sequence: TGTGCCAGCCAACAAGGTTGGGAAAAACTGTTTTTT. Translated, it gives CASQQGWEKLFF. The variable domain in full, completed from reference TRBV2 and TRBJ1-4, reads EPEVTQTPSHQVTQMGQEVILRCVPISNHLYFYWYRQILGQKVEFLVSFYNNEISEKSEIFDDQFSVERPDGSNFTLKIRSTKLEDSAMYFCASQQGWEKLFFGSGTQLSVL.

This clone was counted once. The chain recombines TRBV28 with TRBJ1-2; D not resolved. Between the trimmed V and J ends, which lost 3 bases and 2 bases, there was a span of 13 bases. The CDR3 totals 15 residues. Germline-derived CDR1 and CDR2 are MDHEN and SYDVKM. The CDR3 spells CASSFLGPLNYGYTF. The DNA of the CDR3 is TGTGCCAGCAGTTTTCTAGGCCCTCTCAACTATGGCTACACCTTC.

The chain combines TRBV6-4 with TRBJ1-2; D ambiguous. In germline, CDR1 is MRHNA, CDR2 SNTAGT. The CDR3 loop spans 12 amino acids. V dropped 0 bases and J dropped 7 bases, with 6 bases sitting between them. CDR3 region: CASSDSTVGYTF. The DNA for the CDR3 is TGTGCCAGCAGTGACTCTACTGTTGGCTACACCTTC.

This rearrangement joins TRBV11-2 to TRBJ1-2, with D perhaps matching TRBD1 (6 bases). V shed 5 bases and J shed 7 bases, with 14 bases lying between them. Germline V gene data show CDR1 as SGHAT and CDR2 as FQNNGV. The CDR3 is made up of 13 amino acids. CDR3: CASSVGTRAGYTF. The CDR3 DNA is TGTGCCAGCAGCGTGGGGACAAGGGCTGGCTACACCTTC.

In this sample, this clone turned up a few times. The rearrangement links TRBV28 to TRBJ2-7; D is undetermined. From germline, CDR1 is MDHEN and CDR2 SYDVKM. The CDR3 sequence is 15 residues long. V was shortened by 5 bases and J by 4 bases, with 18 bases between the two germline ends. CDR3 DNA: TGTGCCAGCAGTACCCCCCGCAGGCCCCCTTACGAGCAGTACTTC. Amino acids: CASSTPRRPPYEQYF.

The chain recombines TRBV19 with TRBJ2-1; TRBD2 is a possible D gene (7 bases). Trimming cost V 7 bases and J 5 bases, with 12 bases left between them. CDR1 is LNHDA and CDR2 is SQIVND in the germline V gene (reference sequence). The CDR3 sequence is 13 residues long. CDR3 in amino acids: CASMGRGDNEQFF. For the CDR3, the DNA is TGTGCCAGTATGGGGAGGGGGGACAATGAGCAGTTCTTC. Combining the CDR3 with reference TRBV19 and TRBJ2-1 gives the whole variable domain DGGITQSPKYLFRKEGQNVTLSCEQNLNHDAMYWYRQDPGQGLRLIYYSQIVNDFQKGDIAEGYSVSREKKESFPLTVTSAQKNPTAFYLCASMGRGDNEQFFGPGTRLTVL.

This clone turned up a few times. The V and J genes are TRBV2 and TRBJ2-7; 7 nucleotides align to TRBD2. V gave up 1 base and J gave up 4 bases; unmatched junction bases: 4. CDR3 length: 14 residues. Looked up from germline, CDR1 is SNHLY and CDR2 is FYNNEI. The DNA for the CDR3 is TGTGCCAGCAGTGAAGAGGCGGGAGCATACGAGCAGTACTTC. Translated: CASSEEAGAYEQYF.

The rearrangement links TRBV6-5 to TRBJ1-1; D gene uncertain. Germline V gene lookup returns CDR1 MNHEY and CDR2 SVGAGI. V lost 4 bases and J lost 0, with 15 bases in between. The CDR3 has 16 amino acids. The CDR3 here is CASSSTLGPVNTEAFF. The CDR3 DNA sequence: TGTGCCAGCAGTTCTACCCTCGGACCGGTGAACACTGAAGCTTTCTTT.

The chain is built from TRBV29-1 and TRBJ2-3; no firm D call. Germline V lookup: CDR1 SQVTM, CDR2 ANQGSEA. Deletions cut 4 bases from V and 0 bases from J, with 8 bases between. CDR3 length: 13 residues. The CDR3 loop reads CSVVADSTDTQYF. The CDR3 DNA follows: TGCAGCGTTGTCGCCGACAGCACAGATACGCAGTATTTT.

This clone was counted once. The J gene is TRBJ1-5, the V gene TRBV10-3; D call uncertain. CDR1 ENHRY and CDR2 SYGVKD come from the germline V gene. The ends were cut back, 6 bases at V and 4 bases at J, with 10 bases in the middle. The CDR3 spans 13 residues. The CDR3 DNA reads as TGTGCCATCAGATTCAGAGAGAATCAGCCCCAGCATTTT. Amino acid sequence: CAIRFRENQPQHF.

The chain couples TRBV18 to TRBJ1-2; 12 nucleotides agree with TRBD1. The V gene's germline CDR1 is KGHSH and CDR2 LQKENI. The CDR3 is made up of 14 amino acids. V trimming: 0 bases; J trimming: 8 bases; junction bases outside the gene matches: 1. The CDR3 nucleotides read TGTGCCAGCTCACCACCCGGGACAGGGGGCGGCTACACCTTC. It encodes CASSPPGTGGGYTF.

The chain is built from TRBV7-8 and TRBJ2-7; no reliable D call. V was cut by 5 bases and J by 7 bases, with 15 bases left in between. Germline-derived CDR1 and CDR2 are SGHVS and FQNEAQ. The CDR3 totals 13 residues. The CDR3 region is CASSDGPLGEQYF. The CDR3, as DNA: TGTGCCAGCAGCGATGGACCGTTGGGGGAGCAGTACTTC.

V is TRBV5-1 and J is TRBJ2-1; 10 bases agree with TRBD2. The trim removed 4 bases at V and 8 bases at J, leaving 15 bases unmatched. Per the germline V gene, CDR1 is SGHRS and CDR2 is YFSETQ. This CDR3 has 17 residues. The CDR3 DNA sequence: TGCGCCAGCAGCCCTTTCCCCCGCTCGACTAGCGGGTATGAGCAGTTCTTC. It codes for CASSPFPRSTSGYEQFF.